This is a list of T cell receptor beta chains from one sample in a study of technical replicates of blood from a handful of donors. Sequencing used immunoSEQ multiplex PCR; TCRdb keeps in-frame clones, though not all of them. Among around 100,000 clones listed, roughly 95% were seen once. Sequencing used T cells isolated from PBMCs. These receptors were collected from a human donor in good health. Both conserved end residues are part of each CDR3. The D gene is left open where the match is weak. A row's size may be missing; if present it is once, few, many or a size class.

V: TRBV9; D: TRBD2; J: TRBJ2-1; length: 16; size: NA; CDR3: CASSVAGGSPNNEQFF; DNA: TGTGCCAGCAGCGTAGCTGGCGGGAGTCCGAACAATGAGCAGTTCTTC
V: TRBV7-9; D: TRBD2; J: TRBJ2-5; length: 13; size: NA; CDR3: CASSLGSGETQYF; DNA: TGTGCCAGCAGCTTAGGTAGCGGGGAGACCCAGTACTTC
V: TRBV28; D: TRBD1; J: TRBJ2-5; length: 13; size: NA; CDR3: CASTPGGAETQYF; DNA: TGTGCCAGTACTCCAGGGGGCGCCGAGACCCAGTACTTC
V: TRBV2; D: NA; J: TRBJ2-1; length: 14; size: NA; CDR3: CAILTKNLNNEQFF; DNA: TGTGCGATCCTTACTAAAAACTTGAACAATGAGCAGTTCTTC
V: TRBV7-9; D: NA; J: TRBJ1-5; length: 13; size: NA; CDR3: CASSLVEAQPQHF; DNA: TGTGCCAGCAGCTTAGTGGAGGCACAGCCCCAGCATTTT
V: TRBV5-1; D: TRBD2; J: TRBJ2-3; length: 16; size: NA; CDR3: CASSLGREEATDTQYF; DNA: TGCGCCAGCAGCTTGGGTCGGGAGGAGGCCACAGATACGCAGTATTTT
V: TRBV5-1; D: NA; J: TRBJ1-1; length: 12; size: NA; CDR3: CASSLNRYEAFF; DNA: TGCGCCAGCAGCTTAAACAGGTATGAAGCTTTCTTT
V: TRBV5-1; D: TRBD2; J: TRBJ2-7; length: 15; size: once; CDR3: CASSLNLAGPYEQYF; DNA: TGCGCCAGCAGCTTGAACCTAGCGGGCCCCTACGAGCAGTACTTC
V: TRBV6-5; D: NA; J: TRBJ2-2; length: 12; size: once; CDR3: CASSLGTGELFF; DNA: TGTGCCAGCAGCCTCGGTACCGGGGAGCTGTTTTTT
V: TRBV27; D: TRBD1; J: TRBJ1-1; length: 12; size: NA; CDR3: CASSRQGAEAFF; DNA: TGTGCCAGCAGCCGACAGGGGGCTGAAGCTTTCTTT
V: TRBV2; D: NA; J: TRBJ2-7; length: 12; size: NA; CDR3: CASSEGRGEQYF; DNA: TGTGCCAGCAGTGAAGGGCGAGGCGAGCAGTACTTC
V: TRBV5-1; D: TRBD2; J: TRBJ2-7; length: 14; size: NA; CDR3: CASSLWTSYDEQYF; DNA: TGCGCCAGCAGCTTATGGACTAGCTATGACGAGCAGTACTTC
V: TRBV4-1; D: NA; J: TRBJ2-7; length: 11; size: NA; CDR3: CASSQLSEQYF; DNA: TGCGCCAGCAGCCAACTTAGCGAGCAGTACTTC
V: TRBV7-9; D: NA; J: TRBJ1-1; length: 11; size: NA; CDR3: CASSFKTEAFF; DNA: TGTGCCAGCAGCTTTAAAACTGAAGCTTTCTTT
V: TRBV4-2; D: TRBD2; J: TRBJ2-3; length: 15; size: NA; CDR3: CASRFRLAETDTQYF; DNA: TGTGCCAGCAGATTCAGACTAGCGGAGACAGATACGCAGTATTTT
V: TRBV7-8; D: NA; J: TRBJ2-1; length: 14; size: NA; CDR3: CASSPIGAYNEQFF; DNA: TGTGCCAGCAGCCCGATCGGGGCCTACAATGAGCAGTTCTTC
V: TRBV27; D: NA; J: TRBJ1-2; length: 13; size: NA; CDR3: CASSFGHLDGYTF; DNA: TGTGCCAGCAGTTTTGGGCACCTTGATGGCTACACCTTC
V: TRBV7-8; D: NA; J: TRBJ2-7; length: 11; size: few; CDR3: CASSTGYEQYF; DNA: TGTGCCAGCAGCACAGGGTACGAGCAGTACTTC
V: TRBV14; D: NA; J: TRBJ2-7; length: 12; size: NA; CDR3: CASSQGAHEQYF; DNA: TGTGCCAGCAGCCAAGGCGCCCACGAGCAGTACTTC
V: TRBV28; D: NA; J: TRBJ2-2; length: 14; size: NA; CDR3: CASSLPGTAGELFF; DNA: TGTGCCAGCAGTTTACCTGGGACTGCTGGGGAGCTGTTTTTT
V: TRBV27; D: NA; J: TRBJ1-2; length: 13; size: NA; CDR3: CASSLKPGYGYTF; DNA: TGTGCCAGCAGTTTGAAACCAGGGTATGGCTACACCTTC
V: TRBV5-1; D: TRBD2; J: TRBJ2-1; length: 14; size: NA; CDR3: CASSLRDYFNEQFF; DNA: TGCGCCAGCAGCCTCCGGGACTATTTCAATGAGCAGTTCTTC
V: TRBV14; D: TRBD1; J: TRBJ2-7; length: 14; size: NA; CDR3: CASSTTGNWAEQYF; DNA: TGTGCCAGCAGCACGACAGGGAATTGGGCCGAGCAGTACTTC
V: TRBV6-5; D: NA; J: TRBJ2-5; length: 14; size: NA; CDR3: CASSYSTAGRTQYF; DNA: TGTGCCAGCAGTTACTCCACTGCCGGGAGGACCCAGTACTTC
V: TRBV7-8; D: NA; J: TRBJ2-3; length: 16; size: NA; CDR3: CASSFFGRVGTDTQYF; DNA: TGTGCCAGCAGCTTCTTCGGCAGGGTTGGCACAGATACGCAGTATTTT
V: TRBV4-1; D: TRBD2; J: TRBJ2-3; length: 17; size: NA; CDR3: CASSQGFQREVGDTQYF; DNA: TGCGCCAGCAGCCAAGGGTTTCAGCGGGAGGTAGGAGATACGCAGTATTTT
V: TRBV19; D: NA; J: TRBJ2-7; length: 11; size: NA; CDR3: CASRRGDEQYF; DNA: TGTGCCAGTAGAAGAGGCGACGAGCAGTACTTC
V: TRBV11-2; D: NA; J: TRBJ1-3; length: 13; size: NA; CDR3: CASSLAIGNTIYF; DNA: TGTGCCAGCAGCTTAGCTATAGGAAACACCATATATTTT
V: TRBV5-4; D: NA; J: TRBJ2-3; length: 14; size: NA; CDR3: CASSLARNTDTQYF; DNA: TGTGCCAGCAGCTTGGCTAGGAACACAGATACGCAGTATTTT
V: TRBV15; D: TRBD1; J: TRBJ2-3; length: 19; size: NA; CDR3: CATSRDLSVGTDFTDTQYF; DNA: TGTGCCACCAGCAGAGATTTGTCCGTCGGGACAGACTTCACAGATACGCAGTATTTT
V: TRBV6-5; D: TRBD2; J: TRBJ2-7; length: 15; size: NA; CDR3: CASSYGPSGSYEQYF; DNA: TGTGCCAGCAGTTACGGCCCTAGCGGGAGCTACGAGCAGTACTTC
V: TRBV7-2; D: TRBD2; J: TRBJ2-3; length: 16; size: NA; CDR3: CASSPRGTSGSDTQYF; DNA: TGTGCCAGCAGCCCGCGTGGGACTAGCGGGTCGGATACGCAGTATTTT
V: TRBV4-3; D: NA; J: TRBJ2-1; length: 15; size: NA; CDR3: CASSQELEALNEQFF; DNA: TGCGCCAGCAGCCAAGAACTAGAAGCCCTCAATGAGCAGTTCTTC
V: TRBV6-1; D: TRBD1; J: TRBJ2-7; length: 16; size: NA; CDR3: CASSEAMGQGSYEQYF; DNA: TGTGCCAGCAGTGAAGCAATGGGACAGGGGTCCTACGAGCAGTACTTC
V: TRBV6-5; D: TRBD1; J: TRBJ1-1; length: 16; size: NA; CDR3: CASSYSLGQGITEAFF; DNA: TGTGCCAGCAGTTACTCTCTGGGACAGGGTATCACTGAAGCTTTCTTT
V: TRBV4-3; D: TRBD1; J: TRBJ2-1; length: 15; size: NA; CDR3: CASSQGQGLGNEQFF; DNA: TGCGCCAGCAGCCAGGGACAGGGTCTAGGCAATGAGCAGTTCTTC
V: TRBV28; D: TRBD1; J: TRBJ1-5; length: 15; size: NA; CDR3: CASSFDRAGNQPQHF; DNA: TGTGCCAGCAGTTTCGACAGGGCCGGCAATCAGCCCCAGCATTTT